What follows are 7 T cell receptor beta chains derived from one specimen sequenced in a study of T cells in narcolepsy. Assay: immunoSEQ multiplex PCR; the TCRdb copy retains only in-frame clones and omits some. The sample holds some 25,000 clones, roughly 80% seen once. The specimen sequenced was CD45RA- memory CD4+ T cells from PBMCs. Every receptor here comes from a human donor with narcolepsy.

The rearrangement joins TRBV10-3 to TRBJ1-1, with D unresolved. The V gene lost 6 bases and the J gene lost 4 bases, with 12 bases spanning the gap. The CDR3 length is 13 residues. CDR1 and CDR2 (germline): ENHRY, SYGVKD. The CDR3 sequence is CAIRGEVSTEAFF. As DNA, the CDR3 is TGTGCCATCAGAGGTGAGGTTAGCACTGAAGCTTTCTTT.

J is TRBJ1-5 and V is TRBV6-5, with D possibly TRBD1 on 5 matching bases. The V gene lost 6 bases and the J gene lost 4 bases, with 10 bases spanning the gap. The CDR3 spans 13 residues. Germline V lookup: CDR1 MNHEY, CDR2 SVGAGI. This CDR3 reads CASSDSNNQPQHF. CDR3 sequence (DNA): TGTGCCAGCAGCGACAGCAATAATCAGCCCCAGCATTTT.

This clone has more than one count but fewer than ten. CDR3 sequence (DNA): TGTGCCAGCAGCTTATCTGGCTCGAATTCACCCCTCCACTTT. It encodes CASSLSGSNSPLHF. The chain links TRBV7-2 to TRBJ1-6; D unclear. Germline CDR1 SGHTA, CDR2 FQGNSA. The CDR3 spans 14 residues. Deletions cut 2 bases from V and 7 bases from J, with 9 bases between.

The chain uses TRBV5-8 and TRBJ1-1; D gene ambiguous. The CDR3 loop spans 12 amino acids. Trimming cost V 1 base and J 10 bases, with 11 bases left between them. Per germline, CDR1 SGHTS and CDR2 YDEGEE. The CDR3 sequence: CASSLTPSGAFF. In nucleotides, the CDR3 is TGTGCCAGCAGCTTGACTCCTTCCGGAGCTTTCTTT.

The CDR3 DNA reads as TGCAGCGGCTGGACAGGGGGCGCCTCCGGGGAGCTGTTTTTT. Protein product: CSGWTGGASGELFF. The V and J genes are TRBV29-1 and TRBJ2-2, with 11 bases identical to TRBD1. V lost 7 bases to trimming and J lost 6 bases; unmatched junction nucleotides: 7. Germline CDR1 is SQVTM and CDR2 is ANQGSEA. CDR3 length: 14 residues.

This chain joins TRBV6-5 and TRBJ2-7, with 9 bases aligning to TRBD2. Germline CDR1 reads MNHEY; CDR2 reads SVGAGI. J lost 3 bases, V lost 6 bases, and 6 bases had no gene match. CDR3 size: 14 residues. The CDR3 DNA reads TGTGCCAGCAGCCGTGTAGCGGGAGTCTACGAGCAGTACTTC. The encoded protein is CASSRVAGVYEQYF.

The gene calls are TRBV7-9 and TRBJ1-2, with D perhaps matching TRBD1 (6 bases). The germline gives CDR1 SEHNR, CDR2 FQNEAQ (reference sequence). V lost 6 bases and J 8 bases, leaving 22 bases between the germline ends. This CDR3 is 15 amino acids long. The chain's CDR3 is CASSLPLGGPYGYTF. DNA for the CDR3: TGTGCCAGCAGTTTACCACTAGGGGGGCCGTACGGCTACACCTTC.